Listed here are 19 T cell receptor beta chains from one sample, sequenced in a study of T-cell reconstitution after alpha-beta-depleted transplantation in children. As it was prepared, the TCRbeta library received unique molecular identifiers. TCRdb redid the calling of the PCR reads with MiXCR, one entry per CDR3 protein. This sample carries under 400,000 distinct CDR3 sequences, 23% of them seen once, and the ten largest clones take approximately 10%. Here the sequenced sample was PBMCs, mostly from graft donor cells, taken 180 days after TCRalphabeta/CD19-depleted stem cell transplant. The receptor set was obtained from a male patient between 10 and 17 years old who had a stem cell transplant for acute lymphoblastic leukemia, so the T cells may come from the graft donor.

The chain is built from TRBV9 and TRBJ1-2, with D perhaps matching TRBD1 (6 bases). The CDR3 covers 15 residues. Germline CDR1 SGDLS, CDR2 YYNGEE. The V end lost 0 bases, the J end lost 6 bases, and 15 bases lay between the germline ends. The chain's CDR3 is CASSVVAGAFDGYTF. Here the CDR3 DNA reads TGTGCCAGCAGCGTAGTAGCGGGGGCGTTTGATGGCTACACCTTC. Drawing the rest from reference TRBV9 and TRBJ1-2, the complete variable domain is DSGVTQTPKHLITATGQRVTLRCSPRSGDLSVYWYQQSLDQGLQFLIQYYNGEERAKGNILERFSAQQFPDLHSELNLSSLELGDSALYFCASSVVAGAFDGYTFGSGTRLTVV.

This chain uses TRBV20-1 with TRBJ1-4; D gene ambiguous. Germline assignment: CDR1 DFQATT and CDR2 SNEGSKA (reference sequence). The CDR3 loop spans 17 amino acids. Trimming took off 6 bases at V and 5 bases at J, with 25 bases between the two ends. The CDR3 nucleotides are TGCAGTGCCCGACCCCTAGGTTCTGGACGGATAAATGAAAAACTGTTTTTT. It encodes CSARPLGSGRINEKLFF.

J is TRBJ2-5 and V is TRBV12-3 or TRBV12-4, with TRBD1 identical over 7 bases. This CDR3 is built from 17 residues. V was pared by 4 bases and J by 0 bases, with 11 bases of the junction left unmatched. The CDR3 DNA sequence: TGTGCCAGCAGTTGTTATCCCCGGGACAGACACCAAGAGACCCAGTACTTC. It encodes CASSCYPRDRHQETQYF.

The chain is built from TRBV18 and TRBJ1-1, with D possibly matching TRBD1 (5 bases). The CDR3 contains 12 residues. V lost 6 bases to trimming and J lost 6 bases, with 11 bases between them. Per germline, CDR1 KGHSH and CDR2 LQKENI. CDR3 residues: CASSRQGAEAFF. CDR3 in DNA: TGTGCCAGCTCCCGCCAGGGTGCTGAAGCTTTCTTT.

In this sample, this clonotype turned up a few times. V is TRBV20-1 and J is TRBJ2-3, with D tentatively TRBD1 (6 bases). V gave up 0 bases and J gave up 4 bases, with 20 bases separating them. The CDR3 sequence is 17 residues long. The germline V gene encodes CDR1 DFQATT and CDR2 SNEGSKA (reference sequence). The CDR3 DNA follows: TGCAGTGCTAGAGAAGAACAGGGTATGTGGACAGCAGATACGCAGTATTTT. Translating it yields CSAREEQGMWTADTQYF.

This clonotype was seen many times. The CDR3 region is CSADATSSTDTQYF. CDR3 DNA: TGCAGCGCCGATGCTACTTCTAGCACAGATACGCAGTATTTT. The genes are TRBV29-1 and TRBJ2-3; D is uncertain. The CDR3 covers 14 residues. V was trimmed by 7 bases and J by 0 bases, leaving 14 bases between them. Germline lookup yields CDR1 SQVTM and CDR2 ANQGSEA.

This clonotype was found a few times. V usage is TRBV5-1 and J usage is TRBJ2-1; 12 bases align to TRBD2. V was clipped by 1 base and J by 9 bases; unmatched bases: 8. The CDR3 length is 16 residues. Germline values: CDR1 SGHRS, CDR2 YFSETQ. The CDR3 nucleotides are TGCGCCAGCAGCTTGAGCCGACTAGCGGGAGAGGGTGAGCAGTTCTTC. As protein: CASSLSRLAGEGEQFF.

The V gene is TRBV28, the J gene TRBJ1-3; D uncertain. CDR3 size: 13 residues. Trimming cost V 2 bases and J 1 base, with 3 bases left between them. Per the germline V gene, CDR1 is MDHEN and CDR2 is SYDVKM. CDR3 coding DNA: TGTGCCAGCAGTTTAGTATCTGGAAACACCATATATTTT. Its protein product is CASSLVSGNTIYF.

This clonotype was detected once. V is TRBV20-1 and J is TRBJ2-7; 7 bases fit TRBD1. Germline CDR1 is DFQATT and CDR2 is SNEGSKA (reference sequence). This CDR3 contains 12 residues. The trim removed 6 bases at V and 4 bases at J, leaving 6 bases unmatched. The CDR3 spells CSATLTGYEQYF. The CDR3 DNA follows: TGCAGTGCCACTTTGACAGGGTACGAGCAGTACTTC.

This clonotype was observed a handful of times. This chain uses TRBV7-9 with TRBJ2-1; either TRBD1 or TRBD2 may fit D (5 bases each). The CDR3 consists of 15 residues. CDR1 is SEHNR, CDR2 FQNEAQ, per germline (reference sequence). V shed 5 bases and J shed 4 bases, with 15 bases lying between them. CDR3 sequence: CASSRPGTAYNEQFF. Written as DNA, the CDR3 is TGTGCCAGCAGCCGCCCCGGGACGGCATACAATGAGCAGTTCTTC.

This clonotype has only a few counts. This chain uses TRBV20-1 with TRBJ2-1; 8 nucleotides align to TRBD2. From germline, CDR1 is DFQATT and CDR2 SNEGSKA (reference sequence). The length of the CDR3 is 16 residues. J gave up 6 bases and V 0 bases, and 10 bases lay outside the gene matches. Written as DNA, the CDR3 is TGCAGTGCTAGAGATCTAGAACGGGAGGGACCCAATGAGCAGTTCTTC. It encodes CSARDLEREGPNEQFF.

The chain combines TRBV20-1 with TRBJ2-3; D unresolved. The V gene lost 0 bases and the J gene lost 2 bases, with 6 bases spanning the gap. This CDR3 is built from 13 residues. The germline V gene has CDR1 DFQATT and CDR2 SNEGSKA (reference sequence). CDR3 residues: CSARDVATDTQYF. The CDR3 coding sequence is TGCAGTGCTAGAGATGTAGCCACAGATACGCAGTATTTT.

This clonotype was picked up a small number of times. The chain couples TRBV5-1 to TRBJ2-7; the D gene could be TRBD1 or TRBD2 (5 bases each). Germline assignment: CDR1 SGHRS and CDR2 YFSETQ. The CDR3 is made up of 16 amino acids. Trimming left V 0 bases short and J 2 bases short, with 15 bases between. CDR3 protein: CASSLGTGTLPYEQYF. CDR3 bases: TGCGCCAGCAGCTTGGGAACCGGGACCCTGCCCTACGAGCAGTACTTC.

This chain joins TRBV20-1 and TRBJ1-5, with D perhaps TRBD1 (5 bases). CDR1 is DFQATT, CDR2 SNEGSKA, per germline (reference sequence). The germline V and J ends were trimmed by 5 bases and 9 bases, with 26 bases remaining between them. This CDR3 contains 16 residues. DNA for the CDR3: TGCAGTGCTGGTAGTCAGACAGCGCCCAATTACAGGCCCCAGCATTTT. Translation gives CSAGSQTAPNYRPQHF.

This clonotype appeared a few times. J is TRBJ1-1 and V is TRBV20-1; 8 nucleotides line up with TRBD1. Germline lookup yields CDR1 DFQATT and CDR2 SNEGSKA (reference sequence). The V segment lost 5 bases and the J segment 5 bases; nucleotides outside the gene matches: 13. The CDR3 contains 15 residues. Here the CDR3 reads CSAHSIRTGRTEAFF. The CDR3 DNA follows: TGCAGTGCTCATAGCATCCGGACAGGGAGAACTGAAGCTTTCTTT.

In its sample, this clonotype was seen a few times. This chain connects TRBV6-5 to TRBJ1-3; no reliable D call. V was trimmed by 0 bases and J by 0 bases, leaving 9 bases between them. The germline V gene encodes CDR1 MNHEY and CDR2 SVGAGI. The CDR3 extends over 16 amino acids. Here the CDR3 DNA reads TGTGCCAGCAGTTACTCGAGACCAGGCTCTGGAAACACCATATATTTT. Its translation is CASSYSRPGSGNTIYF.

This clonotype was counted between two and nine times. This sequence joins TRBV29-1 and TRBJ2-7; 9 positions match TRBD1. The junction had 7 bases not matched to a gene; V was cut back by 1 base and J by 6 bases. CDR1 is SQVTM and CDR2 is ANQGSEA in the germline V gene. The CDR3 has 14 amino acids. The CDR3 bases are TGCAGCGTTGAAGGCCGGGACAGGGTCTCCGAGCAGTACTTC. This encodes CSVEGRDRVSEQYF.

The V and J genes are TRBV7-3 and TRBJ1-5, with D unclear. In germline, CDR1 is SGHTA, CDR2 FQGTGA. The ends were cut back, 5 bases at V and 7 bases at J, with 12 bases in the middle. The length of the CDR3 is 13 residues. CDR3 in amino acids: CASSLEAGQPQHF. DNA of the CDR3: TGTGCCAGCAGCCTGGAGGCAGGCCAGCCCCAGCATTTT. Together with reference TRBV7-3 and TRBJ1-5, the CDR3 gives the full variable domain: GAGVSQTPSNKVTEKGKYVELRCDPISGHTALYWYRQSLGQGPEFLIYFQGTGAADDSGLPNDRFFAVRPEGSVSTLKIQRTERGDSAVYLCASSLEAGQPQHFGDGTRLSIL.

The chain links TRBV2 to TRBJ2-7; no firm D call. Germline CDR1 SNHLY, CDR2 FYNNEI. V lost 8 bases, J lost 3 bases, and 11 bases lay in between. The CDR3 is 12 amino acids. CDR3 sequence reads: CASLRLSYEQYF. CDR3 coding DNA: TGTGCCAGCCTGCGGCTGAGCTACGAGCAGTACTTC.